This TCR beta chain originates from a study of blood T cell repertoires in COVID-19. Study-level information: COVID-19 samples, acute and convalescent, were from the United States, Italy and Spain. From T cells, B-cell-depleted T cells, or PBMCs came the material, which was cDNA or gDNA.

CDR3 length: 14 amino acids. V lost 2 bases, J lost 3 bases, and 7 bases lay in between. Germline loops: CDR1 SEHNR, CDR2 FQNEAQ (reference sequence). As processed by the authors: Quantification of nucleated cells was approximated via reference gene primer amplification. Produced via immunoSEQ multiplex PCR; TCRdb's table is partial and in-frame only. V, J and clone size reflect that table, while D and trimming were determined from the DNA. In the table there are about 200,000 clones, under 90% of which are singletons. The chain links TRBV7-9 to TRBJ1-4; no clear D gene. The clonotype was recovered from a man in his fifties or sixties with acute or convalescent COVID-19. Sequencing was performed on peripheral blood. CDR3 residues: CASSLSGSNEKLFF. In DNA, the CDR3 is TGTGCCAGCAGCTTATCGGGGTCTAATGAAAAACTGTTTTTT.